The present T cell receptor beta chain was sequenced within a study of cytomegalovirus exposure and HLA in healthy donors. The study's findings and limits: For TCR beta chains, V- and J-gene trimming was later linked to a missense DCLRE1C variant.

With respect to this clone: What it recognizes is unknown.

CDR1 is SGHDT and CDR2 is YYEEEE in the germline V gene. V gave up 0 bases and J gave up 4 bases, with 11 bases separating them. This CDR3 comprises 14 residues. Nominal health characterized the donors when sampled, though unrecorded immune exposures were likely. The study ran its PCR with 60 Vbeta and 13 Jbeta primers. Clones were sequenced by immunoSEQ multiplex PCR, and TCRdb holds only the in-frame ones, with some missing. The table lists 150,000 to 200,000 clones, roughly four fifths of them singletons, with 6% to 8% in the top ten. The TCR originated in a woman aged 45-60 years in good health and CMV-seropositive. Sequenced: PBMCs. The chain has TRBV5-6 and TRBJ2-7, with D possibly being TRBD2 (5 bases). The CDR3 DNA reads TGTGCCAGCAGCTTGGGGGAGATGATGTACGAGCAGTACTTC. As protein: CASSLGEMMYEQYF.